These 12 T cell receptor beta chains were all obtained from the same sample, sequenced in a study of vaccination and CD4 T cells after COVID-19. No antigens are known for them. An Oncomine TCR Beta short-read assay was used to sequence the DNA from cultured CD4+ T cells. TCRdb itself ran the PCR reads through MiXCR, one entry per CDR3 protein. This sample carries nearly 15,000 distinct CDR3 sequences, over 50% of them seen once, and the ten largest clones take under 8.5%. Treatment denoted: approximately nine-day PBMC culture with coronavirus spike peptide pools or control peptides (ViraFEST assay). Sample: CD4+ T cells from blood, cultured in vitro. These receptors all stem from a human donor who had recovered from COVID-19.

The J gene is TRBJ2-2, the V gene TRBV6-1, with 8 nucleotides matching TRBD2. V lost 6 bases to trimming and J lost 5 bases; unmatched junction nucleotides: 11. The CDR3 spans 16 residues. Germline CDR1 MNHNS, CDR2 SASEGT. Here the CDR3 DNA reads TGTGCCAGCAGCCGGACTAGCTCCCCGGAGACCGGGGAGCTGTTTTTT. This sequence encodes CASSRTSSPETGELFF.

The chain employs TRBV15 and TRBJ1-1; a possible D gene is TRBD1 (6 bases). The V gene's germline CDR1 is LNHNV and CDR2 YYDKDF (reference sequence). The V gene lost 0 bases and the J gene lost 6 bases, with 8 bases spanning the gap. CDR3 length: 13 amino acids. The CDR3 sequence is CATSREGAAEAFF. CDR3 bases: TGTGCCACCAGCAGAGAGGGGGCGGCTGAAGCTTTCTTT.

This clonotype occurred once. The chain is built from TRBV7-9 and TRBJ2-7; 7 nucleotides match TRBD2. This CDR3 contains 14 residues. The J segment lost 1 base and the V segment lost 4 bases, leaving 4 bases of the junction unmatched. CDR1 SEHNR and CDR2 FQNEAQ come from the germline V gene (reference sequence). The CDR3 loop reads CASSSRSGSYEQYF. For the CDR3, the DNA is TGTGCCAGCAGCTCCCGTAGCGGGTCCTACGAGCAGTACTTC.

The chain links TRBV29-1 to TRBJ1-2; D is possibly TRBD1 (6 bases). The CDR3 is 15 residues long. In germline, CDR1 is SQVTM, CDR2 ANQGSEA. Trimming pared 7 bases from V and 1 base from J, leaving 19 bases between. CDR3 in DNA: TGCAGCGCAACTGCGGGGGCGCGTAATAACTATGGCTACACCTTC. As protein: CSATAGARNNYGYTF.

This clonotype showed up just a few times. In nucleotides, the CDR3 is TGCGCCAGCAGTCTACAGGAGTACCAAGAGACCCAGTACTTC. Amino acids: CASSLQEYQETQYF. The chain joins TRBV5-1 to TRBJ2-5, with D possibly TRBD1 on 5 matching bases. V lost 5 bases and J 0 bases, leaving 11 bases between the germline ends. Germline CDR1 is SGHRS and CDR2 is YFSETQ. This CDR3 contains 14 residues.

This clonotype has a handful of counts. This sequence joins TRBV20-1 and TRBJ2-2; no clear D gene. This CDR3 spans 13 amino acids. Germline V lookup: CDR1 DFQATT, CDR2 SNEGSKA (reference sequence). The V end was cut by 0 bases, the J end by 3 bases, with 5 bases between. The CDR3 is CSARELYTGELFF. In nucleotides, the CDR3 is TGCAGTGCTAGAGAACTCTACACCGGGGAGCTGTTTTTT.

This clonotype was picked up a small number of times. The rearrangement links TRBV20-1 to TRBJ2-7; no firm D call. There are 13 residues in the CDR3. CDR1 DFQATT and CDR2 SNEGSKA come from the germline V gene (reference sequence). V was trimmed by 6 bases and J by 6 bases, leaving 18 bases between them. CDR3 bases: TGCAGTGCAGGTGGACCAACCCTTGTCGAGCAGTACTTC. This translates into CSAGGPTLVEQYF.

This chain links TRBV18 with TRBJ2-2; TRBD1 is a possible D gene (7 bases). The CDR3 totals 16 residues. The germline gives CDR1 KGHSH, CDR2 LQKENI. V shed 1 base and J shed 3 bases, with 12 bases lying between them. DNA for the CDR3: TGTGCCAGCTCACCACGTCAGGGGGGCGACACCGGGGAGCTGTTTTTT. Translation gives CASSPRQGGDTGELFF.

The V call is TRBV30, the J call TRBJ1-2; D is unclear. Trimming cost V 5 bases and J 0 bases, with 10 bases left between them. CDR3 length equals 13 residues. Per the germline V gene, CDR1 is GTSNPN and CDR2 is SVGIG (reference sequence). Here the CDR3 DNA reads TGTGCCTGGGATTATTACGCTAACTATGGCTACACCTTC. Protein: CAWDYYANYGYTF.

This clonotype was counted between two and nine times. DNA of the CDR3: TGTGCCAGCAGTTTGCCCGGGGGCTACGAGCAGTACTTC. Its translation: CASSLPGGYEQYF. The chain employs TRBV28 and TRBJ2-7; tentatively, D is TRBD2 (6 bases). Trimming removed 3 bases at V and 3 bases at J, with 9 bases between. This CDR3 has 13 residues. Germline CDR1 reads MDHEN; CDR2 reads SYDVKM. The whole variable domain, filled in from reference TRBV28 and TRBJ2-7, reads DVKVTQSSRYLVKRTGEKVFLECVQDMDHENMFWYRQDPGLGLRLIYFSYDVKMKEKGDIPEGYSVSREKKERFSLILESASTNQTSMYLCASSLPGGYEQYFGPGTRLTVT.

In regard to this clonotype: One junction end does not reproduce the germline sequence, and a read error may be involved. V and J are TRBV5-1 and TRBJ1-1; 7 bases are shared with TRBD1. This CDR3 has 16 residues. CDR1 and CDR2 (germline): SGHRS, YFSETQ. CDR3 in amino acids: CACSTQTGSPNTEAFF. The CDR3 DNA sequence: TGCGCCTGCAGCACCCAGACAGGGTCCCCAAACACTGAAGCTTTCTTT.

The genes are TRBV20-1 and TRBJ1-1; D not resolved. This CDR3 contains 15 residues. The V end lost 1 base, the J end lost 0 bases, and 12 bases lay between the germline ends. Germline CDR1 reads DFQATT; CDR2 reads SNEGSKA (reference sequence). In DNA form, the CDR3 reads TGCAGTGCTAGAGGATCTCAGGCGCTGAACACTGAAGCTTTCTTT. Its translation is CSARGSQALNTEAFF.